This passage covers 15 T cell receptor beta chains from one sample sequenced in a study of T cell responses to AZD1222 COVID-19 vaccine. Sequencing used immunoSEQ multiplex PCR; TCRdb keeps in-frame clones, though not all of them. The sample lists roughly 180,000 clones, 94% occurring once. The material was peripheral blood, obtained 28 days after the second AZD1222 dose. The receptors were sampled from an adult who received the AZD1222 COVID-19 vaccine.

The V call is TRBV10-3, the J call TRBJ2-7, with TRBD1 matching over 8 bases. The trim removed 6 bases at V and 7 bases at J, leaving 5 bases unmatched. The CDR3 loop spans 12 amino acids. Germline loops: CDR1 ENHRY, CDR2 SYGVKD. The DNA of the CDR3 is TGTGCCATCAGCGGGACAGGAGGGGAGCAGTACTTC. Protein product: CAISGTGGEQYF.

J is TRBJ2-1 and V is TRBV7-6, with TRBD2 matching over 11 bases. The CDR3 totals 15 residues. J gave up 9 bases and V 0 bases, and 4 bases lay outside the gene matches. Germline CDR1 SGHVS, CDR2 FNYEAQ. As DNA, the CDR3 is TGTGCCAGCAGCTTAGCTAGCGGGAGGGTGGGTGAGCAGTTCTTC. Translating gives CASSLASGRVGEQFF.

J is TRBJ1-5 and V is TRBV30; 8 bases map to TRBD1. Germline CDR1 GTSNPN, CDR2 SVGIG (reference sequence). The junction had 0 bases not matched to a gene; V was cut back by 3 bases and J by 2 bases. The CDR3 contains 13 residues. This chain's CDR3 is CAWRTGGNQPQHF. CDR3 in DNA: TGTGCCTGGAGGACAGGGGGCAATCAGCCCCAGCATTTT.

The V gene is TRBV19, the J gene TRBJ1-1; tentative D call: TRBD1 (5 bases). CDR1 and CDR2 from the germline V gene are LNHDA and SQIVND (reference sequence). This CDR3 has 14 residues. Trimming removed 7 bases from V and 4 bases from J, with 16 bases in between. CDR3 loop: CASNSLGGSTEAFF. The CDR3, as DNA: TGTGCCAGTAATAGTCTCGGGGGTAGCACTGAAGCTTTCTTT.

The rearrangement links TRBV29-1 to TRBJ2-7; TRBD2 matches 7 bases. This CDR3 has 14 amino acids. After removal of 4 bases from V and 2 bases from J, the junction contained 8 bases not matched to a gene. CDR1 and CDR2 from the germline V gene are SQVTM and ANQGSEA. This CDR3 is CSVVRRESAYEQYF. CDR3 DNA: TGCAGCGTTGTTAGGCGGGAGTCTGCCTACGAGCAGTACTTC.

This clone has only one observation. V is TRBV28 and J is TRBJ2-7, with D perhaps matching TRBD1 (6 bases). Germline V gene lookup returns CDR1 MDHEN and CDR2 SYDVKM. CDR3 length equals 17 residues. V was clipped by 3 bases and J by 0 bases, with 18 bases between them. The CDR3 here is CASSFGVGGFLSYEQYF. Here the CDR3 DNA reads TGTGCCAGCAGTTTTGGGGTTGGGGGCTTTCTCTCCTACGAGCAGTACTTC. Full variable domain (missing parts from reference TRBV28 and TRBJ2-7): DVKVTQSSRYLVKRTGEKVFLECVQDMDHENMFWYRQDPGLGLRLIYFSYDVKMKEKGDIPEGYSVSREKKERFSLILESASTNQTSMYLCASSFGVGGFLSYEQYFGPGTRLTVT.

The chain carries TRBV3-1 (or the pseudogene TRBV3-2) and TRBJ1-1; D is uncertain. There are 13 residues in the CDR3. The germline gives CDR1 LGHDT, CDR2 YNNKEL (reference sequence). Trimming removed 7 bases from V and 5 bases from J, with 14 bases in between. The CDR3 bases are TGTGCCAGCACTATTCAGGTTGGGACTGAAGCTTTCTTT. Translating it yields CASTIQVGTEAFF.

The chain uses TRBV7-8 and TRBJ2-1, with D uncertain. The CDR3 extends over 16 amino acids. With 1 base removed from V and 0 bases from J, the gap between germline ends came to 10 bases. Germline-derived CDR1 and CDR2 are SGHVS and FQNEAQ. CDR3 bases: TGTGCCAGCAGCTTAGGTGCCAGAAGCTCCTACAATGAGCAGTTCTTC. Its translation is CASSLGARSSYNEQFF.

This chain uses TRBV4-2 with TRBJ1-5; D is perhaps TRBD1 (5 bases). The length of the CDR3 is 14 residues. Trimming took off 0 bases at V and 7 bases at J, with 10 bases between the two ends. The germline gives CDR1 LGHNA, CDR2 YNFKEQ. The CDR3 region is CASSQDEGAQPQHF. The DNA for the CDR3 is TGTGCCAGCAGCCAAGATGAAGGGGCCCAGCCCCAGCATTTT.

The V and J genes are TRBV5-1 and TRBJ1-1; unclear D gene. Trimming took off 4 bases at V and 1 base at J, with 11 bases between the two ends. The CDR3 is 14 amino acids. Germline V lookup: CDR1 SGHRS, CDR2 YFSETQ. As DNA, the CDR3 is TGCGCCAGCAGCACGCAGACGGCGAACACTGAAGCTTTCTTT. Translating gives CASSTQTANTEAFF.

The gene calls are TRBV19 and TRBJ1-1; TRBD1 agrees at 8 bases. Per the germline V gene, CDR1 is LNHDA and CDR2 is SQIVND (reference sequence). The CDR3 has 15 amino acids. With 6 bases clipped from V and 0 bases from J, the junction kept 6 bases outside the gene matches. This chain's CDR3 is CASRHQGAVNTEAFF. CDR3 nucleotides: TGTGCCAGTAGGCATCAGGGGGCGGTGAACACTGAAGCTTTCTTT. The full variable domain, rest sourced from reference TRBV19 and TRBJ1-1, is DGGITQSPKYLFRKEGQNVTLSCEQNLNHDAMYWYRQDPGQGLRLIYYSQIVNDFQKGDIAEGYSVSREKKESFPLTVTSAQKNPTAFYLCASRHQGAVNTEAFFGQGTRLTVV.

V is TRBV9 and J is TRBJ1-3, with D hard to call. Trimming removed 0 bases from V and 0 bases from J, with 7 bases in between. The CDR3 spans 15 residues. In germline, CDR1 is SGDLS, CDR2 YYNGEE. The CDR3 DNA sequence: TGTGCCAGCAGCGTAGCACAGTACTCTGGAAACACCATATATTTT. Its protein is CASSVAQYSGNTIYF.

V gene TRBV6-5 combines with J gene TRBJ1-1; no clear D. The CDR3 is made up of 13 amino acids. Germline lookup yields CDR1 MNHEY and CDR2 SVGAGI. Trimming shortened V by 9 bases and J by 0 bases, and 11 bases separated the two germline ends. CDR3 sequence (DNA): TGTGCCAGTTTGACCAACCTGAACACTGAAGCTTTCTTT. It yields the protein CASLTNLNTEAFF.

Here the CDR3 reads CASSQDRGPSYEQYF. CDR3 nucleotide sequence: TGTGCCAGCAGCCAAGACAGGGGACCTTCCTACGAGCAGTACTTC. The chain couples TRBV4-2 to TRBJ2-7; possibly TRBD1 for D (6 bases). Germline assignment: CDR1 LGHNA and CDR2 YNFKEQ. This CDR3 region has 15 residues. V lost 0 bases and J 1 base, leaving 10 bases between the germline ends.

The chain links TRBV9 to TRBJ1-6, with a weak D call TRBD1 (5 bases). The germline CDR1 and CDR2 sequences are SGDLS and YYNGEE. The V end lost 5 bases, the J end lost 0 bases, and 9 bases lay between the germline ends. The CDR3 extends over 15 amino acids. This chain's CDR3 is CASSRQSSYNSPLHF. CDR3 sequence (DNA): TGTGCCAGCAGTCGACAGAGCTCCTATAATTCACCCCTCCACTTT.